This T cell receptor beta chain comes out of a study of CD8 T cells in Susac syndrome. TCR beta sequences were obtained from blood CD8+ and CD4+ T cells. This clonotype was picked up one time. Random hexamers served to reverse transcribe about 0.5 to 1 ug RNA. It was immunoSEQ multiplex PCR that amplified TCR beta CDR3 across 54 Vbeta and 13 Jbeta. TCRdb processed the immunoSEQ multiplex PCR reads anew with MiXCR; each CDR3 protein has one entry. The data hold some 300,000 distinct CDR3 sequences, with roughly 85% observed a single time. Germline CDR1 is LGHNA and CDR2 is YSLEER. V dropped 1 base and J dropped 8; count of bases not matched to a gene: 3. The CDR3 is made up of 14 amino acids.

V gene TRBV4-3 combines with J gene TRBJ2-1, with 9 bases fitting TRBD2. The clonotype was recovered from a human donor with multiple sclerosis. Sequenced material: CD8+ T cells from PBMCs. The CDR3 DNA follows: TGCGCCAGCAGCCAAGTTAGCGGGAGCTATGAGCAGTTCTTC. Residues: CASSQVSGSYEQFF.